The 7 T cell receptor beta chains in this list originate from one sample, sequenced in a study of metastatic and nonmetastatic thyroid tumors. No patient had received any treatment before thyroid surgery. TCRdb recomputed clones from the PCR reads via MiXCR. The data show tens of thousands of clones, 20% to 25% seen once. Sequences were obtained from blood. These receptors were obtained from a male donor with papillary thyroid cancer or a benign thyroid nodule (not recorded which). Some clones in this sample may be carry-over from other donors' samples.

Worth noting for this clone: An end of the junction differs from the germline gene, which may be a read error. The chain combines TRBV7-2 with TRBJ2-6; a possible D gene is TRBD2 (5 bases). The CDR3 sequence is 16 residues long. Germline-derived CDR1 and CDR2 are SGHTA and FQGNSA. The CDR3 sequence is CTISLSTGGGANVLTF. The DNA of the CDR3 is TGTACCATCAGCTTATCGACTGGAGGTGGGGCCAACGTCCTGACTTTC.

This clone was observed many times. The CDR3 reads CASSLADEQFF. CDR3 nucleotide sequence: TGTGCCAGCTCACTAGCAGATGAGCAGTTCTTC. V is TRBV18 and J is TRBJ2-1; D gene uncertain. The germline gives CDR1 KGHSH, CDR2 LQKENI. CDR3 length: 11 residues. V was trimmed by 4 bases and J by 8 bases, leaving 6 bases between them.

V gene TRBV30 combines with J gene TRBJ2-1; TRBD2 agrees at 11 bases. CDR1 and CDR2 from the germline V gene are GTSNPN and SVGIG (reference sequence). Germline trimming cut 6 bases from V and 3 bases from J; bases unmatched to any gene: 7. The CDR3 has 15 amino acids. The CDR3 spells CACNLLAGGYNEQFF. Here the CDR3 DNA reads TGTGCCTGCAACCTCCTAGCGGGAGGCTACAATGAGCAGTTCTTC.

In its sample, this clone was seen a few times. The junction and the germline gene differ at one end; a read error may be behind it. This chain links TRBV28 with TRBJ2-7, with D possibly TRBD1 on 5 matching bases. Germline CDR1 MDHEN, CDR2 SYDVKM. The CDR3 extends over 13 amino acids. CDR3 region: CVSSTRTTWGQYF. CDR3 DNA: TGTGTCAGCAGCACCAGGACAACCTGGGGGCAGTACTTC.

The sample holds many counts of this clone. The rearrangement joins TRBV11-1 to TRBJ2-6; D is ambiguous. Trimming cost V 5 bases and J 4 bases, with 18 bases left between them. The germline gives CDR1 SGHAT, CDR2 FQDESV (reference sequence). The CDR3 covers 17 residues. The chain's CDR3 is CASSPALGPQGANVLTF. CDR3 DNA sequence: TGTGCCAGCAGCCCCGCCCTAGGGCCCCAGGGGGCCAACGTCCTGACTTTC.

This clone was found many times. The chain uses TRBV7-9 and TRBJ2-5, with D perhaps TRBD1 or TRBD2 (6 bases each). V was trimmed by 5 bases and J by 5 bases, leaving 12 bases between them. This CDR3 region has 13 residues. The germline V gene encodes CDR1 SEHNR and CDR2 FQNEAQ (reference sequence). The CDR3 DNA reads TGTGCCAGCAGCCGAGGAGGGGGGGAGACCCAGTACTTC. Its translation: CASSRGGGETQYF.

This clone showed up many times. This chain joins TRBV6-1 and TRBJ2-3, with 10 positions matching TRBD2. J gave up 1 base and V 3 bases, and 10 bases lay outside the gene matches. The CDR3 is made up of 18 amino acids. Germline-derived CDR1 and CDR2 are MNHNS and SASEGT. The CDR3 DNA reads TGTGCCAGCAGTGATGAGTCTAGCGGGAGTGGGGGCACAGATACGCAGTATTTT. Amino acid sequence: CASSDESSGSGGTDTQYF.